The 4 T cell receptor beta chains listed next were all sequenced from one sample in a study of blood T cell repertoires in COVID-19. Only in-frame clones appear in the TCRdb table, and some are missing; sequencing was by immunoSEQ multiplex PCR. The table records fewer than 250,000 clones, 83% of them present only once. The sample taken for sequencing was peripheral blood. Receptor source: a woman in her 50s with acute or convalescent COVID-19.

The chain joins TRBV29-1 to TRBJ2-1; maybe TRBD2 (5 bases). V shed 8 bases and J shed 6 bases, with 20 bases lying between them. This CDR3 has 14 residues. The germline gives CDR1 SQVTM, CDR2 ANQGSEA. In DNA, the CDR3 is TGCAGCTGCTTGGACCCGCTAGGAGGCAATGAGCAGTTCTTC. Encoded protein: CSCLDPLGGNEQFF.

The V and J genes are TRBV19 and TRBJ2-1; TRBD2 agrees at 10 bases. CDR1 is LNHDA and CDR2 is SQIVND in the germline V gene (reference sequence). The length of the CDR3 is 16 residues. Trimming cost V 5 bases and J 4 bases; bases outside gene matches: 8. The chain's CDR3 is CASSLSSGGTYNEQFF. The CDR3 DNA reads as TGTGCCAGTAGTCTATCTAGCGGGGGAACGTACAATGAGCAGTTCTTC.

CDR3 loop: CASSERLEPRFF. As DNA, the CDR3 is TGTGCCAGCAGTGAAAGGTTGGAGCCAAGGTTCTTC. The chain employs TRBV6-1 and TRBJ2-1; D not certain. The CDR3 length is 12 residues. CDR1 is MNHNS, CDR2 SASEGT, per germline. Trimming took 2 bases from V and 15 from J, leaving 14 bases between them.

V is TRBV9 and J is TRBJ2-7; 7 bases align to TRBD2. This CDR3 contains 14 residues. Per germline, CDR1 SGDLS and CDR2 YYNGEE. Trimming removed 4 bases from V and 4 bases from J; junction bases left unmatched: 8. CDR3: CASSPAGVGYEQYF. The CDR3 DNA is TGTGCCAGCAGCCCGGCGGGGGTGGGATACGAGCAGTACTTC.